The 10 T cell receptor beta chains below all came from one sample that was sequenced in a study of blood T cells in healthy people across ages. A J-beta primer mix and a sample-barcoded 5' primer were used in a second PCR of roughly 6 to 12 cycles. TCRdb reanalysed the 5' RACE reads using MiXCR and keeps one entry per CDR3 protein. This table has around 990,000 distinct CDR3 sequences, around two fifths appearing once. The sequenced sample consisted of blood. These receptor sequences come from a man between 18 and 35 years old in good health.

V is TRBV20-1 and J is TRBJ2-1, with TRBD2 matching over 10 bases. The CDR3 runs to 14 residues. Germline lookup yields CDR1 DFQATT and CDR2 SNEGSKA (reference sequence). J was trimmed by 6 bases and V by 6 bases; bases with no gene match: 8. This chain's CDR3 is CSARKSGGANEQFF. CDR3 nucleotides: TGCAGTGCACGAAAAAGCGGGGGGGCCAATGAGCAGTTCTTC.

This clonotype showed up just a few times. The V gene is TRBV3-1, the J gene TRBJ2-5, with unresolved D. CDR3 size: 15 residues. In germline, CDR1 is LGHDT, CDR2 YNNKEL (reference sequence). V dropped 0 bases and J dropped 10 bases, with 18 bases sitting between them. In nucleotides, the CDR3 is TGTGCCAGCAGCCAAGATCCCGGAGCCGAGGTTGACCAGTACTTC. Amino acid sequence: CASSQDPGAEVDQYF.

This clonotype has a handful of counts. The chain combines TRBV12-3 or TRBV12-4 with TRBJ1-5; D gene ambiguous. Between the trimmed V and J ends, which lost 10 bases and 9 bases, there was a span of 16 bases. This CDR3 has 12 residues. CDR3 residues: CAIATGHWPQHF. Here the CDR3 DNA reads TGTGCCATTGCGACCGGTCATTGGCCCCAGCATTTT.

In its sample, this clonotype was seen a few times. The chain uses TRBV12-3 or TRBV12-4 and TRBJ2-1; unclear D gene. V lost 5 bases to trimming and J lost 4 bases, with 15 bases between them. The CDR3 is 15 residues long. CDR3 nucleotide sequence: TGTGCCAGCAGTCGAACTACCCTGGCATACAATGAGCAGTTCTTC. As protein: CASSRTTLAYNEQFF.

This clonotype was observed a few times. The rearrangement joins TRBV6-2 or TRBV6-3 to TRBJ2-3; 9 bases map to TRBD1. CDR1 MNHEY and CDR2 SVGEGT come from the germline V gene. The V segment lost 2 bases and the J segment 0 bases; nucleotides outside the gene matches: 3. This CDR3 has 16 amino acids. Written as DNA, the CDR3 is TGTGCCAGCAGTTACCGGGGACAGGGAAGCACAGATACGCAGTATTTT. It translates to CASSYRGQGSTDTQYF.

This chain uses TRBV20-1 with TRBJ1-6; 7 bases map to TRBD1. The germline CDR1 and CDR2 sequences are DFQATT and SNEGSKA (reference sequence). Trimming at V came to 6 bases and at J to 4 bases, leaving 6 bases not matched to a gene. This CDR3 has 14 residues. The CDR3 loop reads CSATGTEYNSPLHF. The CDR3 region has the DNA TGCAGTGCGACGGGGACAGAATATAATTCACCCCTCCACTTT.

This chain joins TRBV20-1 and TRBJ1-4; D possibly corresponds to TRBD1 (6 bases). Germline V gene data show CDR1 as DFQATT and CDR2 as SNEGSKA (reference sequence). V dropped 8 bases and J dropped 3 bases, with 13 bases sitting between them. The CDR3 is made up of 13 amino acids. The CDR3 loop reads CSSPGEANEKLFF. The DNA of the CDR3 is TGCAGTAGCCCAGGGGAGGCTAATGAAAAACTGTTTTTT.

V gene TRBV12-3 or TRBV12-4 combines with J gene TRBJ1-2; possibly TRBD1 for D (5 bases). CDR3 length: 13 amino acids. The V and J ends lost 11 bases and 6 bases respectively, with 19 bases between them. The CDR3, as DNA: TGTGCCTACAGTTTGGGGGTAGCGGATGGCTACACCTTC. Residues: CAYSLGVADGYTF.

The chain is built from TRBV20-1 and TRBJ1-1; a weak D match, TRBD1 (5 bases). CDR3 length equals 13 residues. Germline values: CDR1 DFQATT, CDR2 SNEGSKA (reference sequence). V was pared by 7 bases and J by 1 base, with 13 bases between. The CDR3 nucleotides are TGCAGTGAACCTAAGGGGCCGAACACTGAAGCTTTCTTT. Encoded protein: CSEPKGPNTEAFF.

A few counts support this clonotype. This chain uses TRBV12-3 or TRBV12-4 with TRBJ1-2, with D uncertain. Trimming left V 5 bases short and J 7 bases short, with 11 bases between. The CDR3 runs 12 residues. DNA of the CDR3: TGTGCCAGCAGTAATAAAAAGGTTGGCTACACCTTC. It specifies CASSNKKVGYTF.